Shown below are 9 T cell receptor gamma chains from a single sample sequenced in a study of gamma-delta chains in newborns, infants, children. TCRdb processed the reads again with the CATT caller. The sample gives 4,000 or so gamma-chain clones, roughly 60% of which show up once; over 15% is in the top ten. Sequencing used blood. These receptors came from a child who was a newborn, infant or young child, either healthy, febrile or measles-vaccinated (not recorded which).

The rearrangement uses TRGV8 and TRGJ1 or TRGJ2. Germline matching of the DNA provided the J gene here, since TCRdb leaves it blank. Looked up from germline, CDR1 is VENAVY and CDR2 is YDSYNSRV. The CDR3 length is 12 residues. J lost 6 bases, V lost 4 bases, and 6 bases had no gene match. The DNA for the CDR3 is TGTGCCACCTGGGACAGGCCTTATAAGAAACTCTTT. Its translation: CATWDRPYKKLF.

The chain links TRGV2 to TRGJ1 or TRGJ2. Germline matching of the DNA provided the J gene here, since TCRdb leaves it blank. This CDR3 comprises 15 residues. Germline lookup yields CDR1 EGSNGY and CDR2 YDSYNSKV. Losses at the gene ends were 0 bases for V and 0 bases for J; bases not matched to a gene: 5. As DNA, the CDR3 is TGTGCCACCTGGGACGGGCGCGGGAATTATTATAAGAAACTCTTT. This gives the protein CATWDGRGNYYKKLF.

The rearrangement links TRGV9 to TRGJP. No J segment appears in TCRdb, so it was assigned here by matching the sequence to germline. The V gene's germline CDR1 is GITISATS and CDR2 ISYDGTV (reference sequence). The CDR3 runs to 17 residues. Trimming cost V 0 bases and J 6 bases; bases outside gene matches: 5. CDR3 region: CALWEVSPELGKKIKVF. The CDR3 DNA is TGTGCCTTGTGGGAGGTGTCCCCAGAGTTGGGCAAAAAAATCAAGGTATTT.

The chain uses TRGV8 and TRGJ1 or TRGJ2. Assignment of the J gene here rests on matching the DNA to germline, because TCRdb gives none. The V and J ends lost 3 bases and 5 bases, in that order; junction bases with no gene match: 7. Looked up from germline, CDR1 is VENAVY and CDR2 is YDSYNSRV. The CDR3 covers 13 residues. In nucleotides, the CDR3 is TGTGCCACCTGGGATGAGAAGAATTATAAGAAACTCTTT. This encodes CATWDEKNYKKLF.

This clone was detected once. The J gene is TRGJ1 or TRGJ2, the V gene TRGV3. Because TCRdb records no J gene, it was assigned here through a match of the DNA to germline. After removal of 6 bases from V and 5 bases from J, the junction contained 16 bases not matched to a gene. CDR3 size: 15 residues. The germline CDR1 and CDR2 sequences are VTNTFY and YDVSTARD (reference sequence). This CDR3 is CATWNKHKKNYKKLF. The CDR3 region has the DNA TGTGCCACCTGGAACAAACATAAGAAGAATTATAAGAAACTCTTT.

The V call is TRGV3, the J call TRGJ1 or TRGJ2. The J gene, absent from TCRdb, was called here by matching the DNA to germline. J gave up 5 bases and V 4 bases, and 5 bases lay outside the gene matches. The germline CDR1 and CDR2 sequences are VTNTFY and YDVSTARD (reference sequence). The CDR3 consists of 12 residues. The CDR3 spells CATWEGHYKKLF. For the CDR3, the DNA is TGTGCCACCTGGGAGGGCCATTATAAGAAACTCTTT.

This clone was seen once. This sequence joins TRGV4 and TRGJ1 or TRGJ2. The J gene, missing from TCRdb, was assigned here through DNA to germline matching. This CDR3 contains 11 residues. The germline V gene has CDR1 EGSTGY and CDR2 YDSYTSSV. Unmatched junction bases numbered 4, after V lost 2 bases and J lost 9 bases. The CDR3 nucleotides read TGTGCCACCTGGGATGATCTTAAGAAACTCTTT. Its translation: CATWDDLKKLF.

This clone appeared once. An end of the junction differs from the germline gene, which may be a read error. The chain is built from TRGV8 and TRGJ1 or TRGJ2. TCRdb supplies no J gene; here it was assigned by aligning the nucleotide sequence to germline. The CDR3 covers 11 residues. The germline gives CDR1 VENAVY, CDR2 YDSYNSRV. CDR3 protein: CAAWDPYGKLF. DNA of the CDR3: TGTGCCGCCTGGGATCCATATGGGAAACTCTTT.

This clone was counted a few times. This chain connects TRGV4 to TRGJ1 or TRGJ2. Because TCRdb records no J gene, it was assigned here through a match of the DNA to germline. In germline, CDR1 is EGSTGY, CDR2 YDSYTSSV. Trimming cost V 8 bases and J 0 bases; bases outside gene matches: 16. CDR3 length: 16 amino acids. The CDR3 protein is CATSEDLAENYYKKLF. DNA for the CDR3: TGTGCCACCTCCGAGGACCTTGCCGAGAATTATTATAAGAAACTCTTT.